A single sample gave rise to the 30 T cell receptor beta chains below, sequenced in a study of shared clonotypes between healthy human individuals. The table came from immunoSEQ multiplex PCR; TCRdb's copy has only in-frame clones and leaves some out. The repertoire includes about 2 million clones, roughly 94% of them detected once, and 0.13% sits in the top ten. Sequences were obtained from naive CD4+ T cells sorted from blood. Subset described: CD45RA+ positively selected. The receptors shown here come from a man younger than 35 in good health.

The CDR3 DNA is TGCGCCAGCAGTGACAGAGTGAACACTGAAGCTTTCTTT. Amino acids: CASSDRVNTEAFF. This chain connects TRBV5-1 to TRBJ1-1; D possibly corresponds to TRBD1 (5 bases). The CDR3 extends over 13 amino acids. The V gene's germline CDR1 is SGHRS and CDR2 YFSETQ. Trimming took off 5 bases at V and 0 bases at J, with 8 bases between the two ends.

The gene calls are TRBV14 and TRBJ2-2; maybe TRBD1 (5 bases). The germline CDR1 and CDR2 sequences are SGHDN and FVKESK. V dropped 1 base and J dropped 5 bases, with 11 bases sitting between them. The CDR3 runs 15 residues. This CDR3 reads CASSQGQGVTGELFF. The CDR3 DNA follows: TGTGCCAGCAGCCAAGGCCAGGGTGTGACCGGGGAGCTGTTTTTT.

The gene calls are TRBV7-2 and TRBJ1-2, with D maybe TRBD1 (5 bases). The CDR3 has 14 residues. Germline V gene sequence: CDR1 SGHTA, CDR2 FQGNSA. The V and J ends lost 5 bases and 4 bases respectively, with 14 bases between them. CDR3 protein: CASSVDSSLYGYTF. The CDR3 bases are TGTGCCAGCAGCGTAGACAGCTCTCTCTATGGCTACACCTTC.

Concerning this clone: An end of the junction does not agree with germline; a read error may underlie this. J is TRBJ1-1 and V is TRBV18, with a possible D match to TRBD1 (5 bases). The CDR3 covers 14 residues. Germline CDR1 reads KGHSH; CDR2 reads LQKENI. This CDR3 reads CASAPGGEGREAFF. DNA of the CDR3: TGTGCCAGCGCACCGGGGGGAGAGGGGCGTGAAGCTTTCTTT.

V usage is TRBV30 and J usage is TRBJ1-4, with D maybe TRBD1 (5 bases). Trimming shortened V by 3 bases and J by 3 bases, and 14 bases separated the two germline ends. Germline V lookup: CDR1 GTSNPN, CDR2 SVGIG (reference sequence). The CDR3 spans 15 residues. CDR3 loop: CAWSKTGKANEKLFF. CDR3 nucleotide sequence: TGTGCCTGGAGCAAAACAGGAAAGGCTAATGAAAAACTGTTTTTT.

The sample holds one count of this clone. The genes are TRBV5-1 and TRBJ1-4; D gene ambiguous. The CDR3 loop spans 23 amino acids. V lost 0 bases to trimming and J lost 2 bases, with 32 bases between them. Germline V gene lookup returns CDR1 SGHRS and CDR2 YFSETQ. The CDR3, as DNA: TGCGCCAGCAGCTTGGCCCAGTTGTATGCCCAAGTTCCAGCATTGTGGACTAATGAAAAACTGTTTTTT. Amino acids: CASSLAQLYAQVPALWTNEKLFF.

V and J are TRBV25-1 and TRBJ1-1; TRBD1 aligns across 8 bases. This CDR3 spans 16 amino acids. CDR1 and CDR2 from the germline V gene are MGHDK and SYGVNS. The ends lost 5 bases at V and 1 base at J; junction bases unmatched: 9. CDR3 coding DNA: TGTGCCAGCAGTTCCCACCCCGGGACAGGGAACACTGAAGCTTTCTTT. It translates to CASSSHPGTGNTEAFF. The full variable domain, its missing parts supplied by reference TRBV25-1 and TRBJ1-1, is EADIYQTPRYLVIGTGKKITLECSQTMGHDKMYWYQQDPGMELHLIHYSYGVNSTEKGDLSSESTVSRIRTEHFPLTLESARPSHTSQYLCASSSHPGTGNTEAFFGQGTRLTVV.

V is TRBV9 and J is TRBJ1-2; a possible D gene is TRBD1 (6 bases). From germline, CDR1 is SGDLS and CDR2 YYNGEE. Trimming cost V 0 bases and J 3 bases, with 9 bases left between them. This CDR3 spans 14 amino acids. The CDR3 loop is CASSVARQDYGYTF. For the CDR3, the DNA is TGTGCCAGCAGCGTAGCTAGACAGGACTATGGCTACACCTTC.

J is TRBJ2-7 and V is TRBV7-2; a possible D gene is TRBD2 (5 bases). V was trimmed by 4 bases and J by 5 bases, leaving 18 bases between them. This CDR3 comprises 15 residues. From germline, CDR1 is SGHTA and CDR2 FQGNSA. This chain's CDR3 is CASSSKGSRADEQYF. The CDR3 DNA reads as TGTGCCAGCAGCTCCAAAGGGAGTCGGGCGGACGAGCAGTACTTC.

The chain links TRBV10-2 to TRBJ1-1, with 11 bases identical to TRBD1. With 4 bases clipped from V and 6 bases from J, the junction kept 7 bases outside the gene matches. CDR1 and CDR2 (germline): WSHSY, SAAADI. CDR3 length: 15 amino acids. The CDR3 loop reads CASSAIGQGAPEAFF. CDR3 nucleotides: TGCGCCAGCAGTGCCATTGGACAGGGGGCCCCTGAAGCTTTCTTT.

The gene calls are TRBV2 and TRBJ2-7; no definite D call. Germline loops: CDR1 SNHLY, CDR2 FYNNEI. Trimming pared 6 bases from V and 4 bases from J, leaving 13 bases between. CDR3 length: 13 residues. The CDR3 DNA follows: TGTGCCAGCAGACCCACCGCCTTTTACGAGCAGTACTTC. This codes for CASRPTAFYEQYF.

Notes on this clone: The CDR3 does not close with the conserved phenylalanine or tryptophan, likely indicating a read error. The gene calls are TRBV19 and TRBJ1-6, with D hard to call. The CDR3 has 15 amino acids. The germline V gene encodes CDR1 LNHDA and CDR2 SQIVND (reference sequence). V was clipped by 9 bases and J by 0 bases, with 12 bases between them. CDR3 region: CASASTSSYNSPLHS. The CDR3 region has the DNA TGTGCCAGCGCCAGTACGAGCTCCTATAATTCACCCCTCCACTCT.

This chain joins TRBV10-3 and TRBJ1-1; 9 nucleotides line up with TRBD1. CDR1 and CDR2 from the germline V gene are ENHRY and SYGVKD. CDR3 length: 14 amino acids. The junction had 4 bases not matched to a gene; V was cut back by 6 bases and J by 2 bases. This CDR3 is CAISTGGGNTEAFF. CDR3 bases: TGTGCCATCAGCACAGGGGGCGGCAACACTGAAGCTTTCTTT.

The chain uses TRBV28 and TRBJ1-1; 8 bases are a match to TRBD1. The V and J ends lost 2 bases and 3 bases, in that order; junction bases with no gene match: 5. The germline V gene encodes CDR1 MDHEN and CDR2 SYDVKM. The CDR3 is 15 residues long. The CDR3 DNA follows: TGTGCCAGCAGTTTAAGACCAGGGGGCCACACTGAAGCTTTCTTT. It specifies CASSLRPGGHTEAFF. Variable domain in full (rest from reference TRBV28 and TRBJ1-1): DVKVTQSSRYLVKRTGEKVFLECVQDMDHENMFWYRQDPGLGLRLIYFSYDVKMKEKGDIPEGYSVSREKKERFSLILESASTNQTSMYLCASSLRPGGHTEAFFGQGTRLTVV.

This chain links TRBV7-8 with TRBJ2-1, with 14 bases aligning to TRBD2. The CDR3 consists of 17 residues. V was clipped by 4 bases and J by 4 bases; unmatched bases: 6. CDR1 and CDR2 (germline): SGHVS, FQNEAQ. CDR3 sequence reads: CASSSGLAGALYNEQFF. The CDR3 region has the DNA TGTGCCAGCAGCTCGGGACTAGCGGGAGCCCTTTACAATGAGCAGTTCTTC.

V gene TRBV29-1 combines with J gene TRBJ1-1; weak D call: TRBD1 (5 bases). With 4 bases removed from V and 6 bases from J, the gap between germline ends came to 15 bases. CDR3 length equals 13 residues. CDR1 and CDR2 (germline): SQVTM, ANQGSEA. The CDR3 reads CSVVVLGGAEAFF. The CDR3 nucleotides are TGCAGCGTTGTGGTACTTGGAGGGGCTGAAGCTTTCTTT.

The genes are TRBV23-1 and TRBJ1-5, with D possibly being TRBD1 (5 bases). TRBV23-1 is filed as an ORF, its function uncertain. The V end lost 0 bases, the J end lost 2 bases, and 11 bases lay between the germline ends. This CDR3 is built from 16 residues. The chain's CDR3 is CASSQSLQVGNQPQHF. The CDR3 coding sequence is TGCGCCAGCAGTCAATCCCTACAGGTTGGCAATCAGCCCCAGCATTTT.

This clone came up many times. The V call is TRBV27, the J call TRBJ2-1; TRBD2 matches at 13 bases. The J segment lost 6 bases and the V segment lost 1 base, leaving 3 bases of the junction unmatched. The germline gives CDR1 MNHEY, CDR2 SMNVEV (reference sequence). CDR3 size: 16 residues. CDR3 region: CASSLWGLAGTNEQFF. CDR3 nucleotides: TGTGCCAGCAGTTTATGGGGACTAGCGGGGACCAATGAGCAGTTCTTC.

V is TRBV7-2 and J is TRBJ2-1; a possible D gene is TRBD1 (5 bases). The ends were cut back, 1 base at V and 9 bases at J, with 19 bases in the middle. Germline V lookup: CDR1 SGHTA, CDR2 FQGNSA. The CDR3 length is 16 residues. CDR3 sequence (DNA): TGTGCCAGCAGCTTAGACCAGGGTAGTTGGACGGGTGAGCAGTTCTTC. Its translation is CASSLDQGSWTGEQFF. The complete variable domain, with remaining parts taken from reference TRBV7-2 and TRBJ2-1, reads GAGVSQSPSNKVTEKGKDVELRCDPISGHTALYWYRQSLGQGLEFLIYFQGNSAPDKSGLPSDRFSAERTGGSVSTLTIQRTQQEDSAVYLCASSLDQGSWTGEQFFGPGTRLTVL.

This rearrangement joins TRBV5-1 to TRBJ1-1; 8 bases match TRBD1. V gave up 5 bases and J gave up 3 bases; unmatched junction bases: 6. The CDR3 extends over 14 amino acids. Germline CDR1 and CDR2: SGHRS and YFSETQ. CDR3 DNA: TGCGCCAGCAGAAGACAGGGGTCGGACACTGAAGCTTTCTTT. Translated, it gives CASRRQGSDTEAFF.

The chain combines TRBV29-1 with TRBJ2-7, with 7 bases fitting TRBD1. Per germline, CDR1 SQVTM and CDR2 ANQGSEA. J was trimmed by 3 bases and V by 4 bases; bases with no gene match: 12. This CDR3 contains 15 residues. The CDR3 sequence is CSVAGTENQGYEQYF. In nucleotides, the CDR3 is TGCAGCGTTGCGGGGACAGAAAACCAGGGCTACGAGCAGTACTTC.

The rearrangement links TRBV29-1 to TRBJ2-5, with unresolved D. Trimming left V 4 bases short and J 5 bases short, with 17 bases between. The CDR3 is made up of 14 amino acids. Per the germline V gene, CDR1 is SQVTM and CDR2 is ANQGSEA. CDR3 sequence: CSVVGRLIRETQYF. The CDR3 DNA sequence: TGCAGCGTTGTAGGACGCTTAATTCGGGAGACCCAGTACTTC.

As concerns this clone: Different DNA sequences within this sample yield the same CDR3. CDR3: CASSPRAYGYTF. Here the CDR3 DNA reads TGTGCCAGCAGTCCCCGGGCGTATGGCTACACCTTC. The chain carries TRBV28 and TRBJ1-2; no clear D gene. This CDR3 is 12 amino acids long. Deletions cut 5 bases from V and 5 bases from J, with 9 bases between. Germline V gene sequence: CDR1 MDHEN, CDR2 SYDVKM.

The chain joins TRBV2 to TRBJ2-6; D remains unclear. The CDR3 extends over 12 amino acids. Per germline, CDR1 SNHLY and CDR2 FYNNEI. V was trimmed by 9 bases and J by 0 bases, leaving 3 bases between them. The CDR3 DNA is TGTGCCAGTGACTCTGGGGCCAACGTCCTGACTTTC. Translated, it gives CASDSGANVLTF.

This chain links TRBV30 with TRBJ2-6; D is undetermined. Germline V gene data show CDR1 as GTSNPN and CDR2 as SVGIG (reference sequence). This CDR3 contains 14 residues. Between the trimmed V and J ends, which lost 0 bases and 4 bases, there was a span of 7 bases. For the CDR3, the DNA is TGTGCCTGGAGTGTAGACGGGGGGGCCAACGTCCTGACTTTC. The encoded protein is CAWSVDGGANVLTF.

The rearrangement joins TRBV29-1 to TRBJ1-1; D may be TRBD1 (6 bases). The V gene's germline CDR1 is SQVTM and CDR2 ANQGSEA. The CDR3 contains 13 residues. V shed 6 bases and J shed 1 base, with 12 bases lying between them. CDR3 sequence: CSVQRGGNTEAFF. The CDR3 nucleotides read TGCAGCGTCCAGAGGGGGGGGAACACTGAAGCTTTCTTT. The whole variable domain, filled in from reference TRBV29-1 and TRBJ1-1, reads SAVISQKPSRDICQRGTSLTIQCQVDSQVTMMFWYRQQPGQSLTLIATANQGSEATYESGFVIDKFPISRPNLTFSTLTVSNMSPEDSSIYLCSVQRGGNTEAFFGQGTRLTVV.

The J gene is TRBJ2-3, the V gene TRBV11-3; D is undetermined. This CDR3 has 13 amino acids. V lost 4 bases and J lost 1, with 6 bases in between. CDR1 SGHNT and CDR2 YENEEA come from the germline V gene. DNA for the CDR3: TGTGCCAGCAGCTCCCCCGGCACAGATACGCAGTATTTT. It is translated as CASSSPGTDTQYF.

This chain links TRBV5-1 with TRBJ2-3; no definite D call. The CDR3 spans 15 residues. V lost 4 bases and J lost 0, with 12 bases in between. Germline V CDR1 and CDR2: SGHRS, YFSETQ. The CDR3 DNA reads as TGCGCCAGCAGCATCCGGTCGACTAGCACAGATACGCAGTATTTT. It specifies CASSIRSTSTDTQYF. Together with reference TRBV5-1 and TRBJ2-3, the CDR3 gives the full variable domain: KAGVTQTPRYLIKTRGQQVTLSCSPISGHRSVSWYQQTPGQGLQFLFEYFSETQRNKGNFPGRFSGRQFSNSRSEMNVSTLELGDSALYLCASSIRSTSTDTQYFGPGTRLTVL.

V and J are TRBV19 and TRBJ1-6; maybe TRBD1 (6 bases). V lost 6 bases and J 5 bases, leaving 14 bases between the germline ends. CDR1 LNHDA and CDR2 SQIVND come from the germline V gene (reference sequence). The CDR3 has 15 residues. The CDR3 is CASRIQGSNNSPLHF. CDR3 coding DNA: TGTGCCAGTAGGATACAGGGAAGCAATAATTCACCCCTCCACTTT. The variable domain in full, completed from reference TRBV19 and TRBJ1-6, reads DGGITQSPKYLFRKEGQNVTLSCEQNLNHDAMYWYRQDPGQGLRLIYYSQIVNDFQKGDIAEGYSVSREKKESFPLTVTSAQKNPTAFYLCASRIQGSNNSPLHFGNGTRLTVT.

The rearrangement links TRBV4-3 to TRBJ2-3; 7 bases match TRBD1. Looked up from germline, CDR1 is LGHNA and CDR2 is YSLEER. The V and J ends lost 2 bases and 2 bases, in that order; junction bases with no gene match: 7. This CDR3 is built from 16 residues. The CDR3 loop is CASSQSTGFDTDTQYF. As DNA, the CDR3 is TGCGCCAGCAGCCAATCGACAGGGTTCGACACAGATACGCAGTATTTT.